These 23 T cell receptor beta chains were all obtained from the same sample, sequenced in a study of glioma-infiltrating T cells. TCR alpha and beta CDR3 regions were amplified from RNA using iRepertoire nested multiplex PCR. TCRdb analysed the multiplex PCR reads with MiXCR anew, one entry per CDR3 protein. This table holds about 130,000 distinct CDR3 sequences, under 25% found once. Sample: glioma tissue, nonneoplastic brain tissue, or PBMCs (not recorded which). These receptors all stem from a human donor with low-grade glioma or glioblastoma, undergoing nonglioma brain surgery, or in good health (not recorded which).

This chain links TRBV14 with TRBJ2-5; D unresolved. Deletions cut 1 base from V and 5 bases from J, with 14 bases between. Germline CDR1 SGHDN, CDR2 FVKESK. The CDR3 has 15 amino acids. The CDR3 nucleotides read TGTGCCAGCAGCCAAGTTAGCACGGTATTGGAGACCCAGTACTTC. It yields the protein CASSQVSTVLETQYF.

The chain carries TRBV18 and TRBJ2-1; possibly TRBD1 for D (5 bases). V dropped 0 bases and J dropped 5 bases, with 11 bases sitting between them. Germline assignment: CDR1 KGHSH and CDR2 LQKENI. This CDR3 is built from 15 residues. This CDR3 is CASSPPGQGNNEQFF. In nucleotides, the CDR3 is TGTGCCAGCTCACCACCGGGGCAGGGTAACAATGAGCAGTTCTTC.

The J gene is TRBJ1-1, the V gene TRBV11-2; TRBD1 agrees at 7 bases. V was clipped by 5 bases and J by 2 bases; unmatched bases: 8. Germline V lookup: CDR1 SGHAT, CDR2 FQNNGV. This CDR3 is built from 15 residues. This CDR3 is CASSQGAGGNTEAFF. The CDR3 bases are TGTGCCAGCAGCCAAGGGGCAGGGGGAAACACTGAAGCTTTCTTT.

This clonotype was observed a few times. The chain joins TRBV20-1 to TRBJ2-1; TRBD2 is a possible D gene (5 bases). CDR1 and CDR2 from the germline V gene are DFQATT and SNEGSKA (reference sequence). There are 13 residues in the CDR3. Trimming removed 6 bases from V and 4 bases from J, with 13 bases in between. CDR3 DNA sequence: TGCAGTGCCCAGGAGGCCGGTTACAATGAGCAGTTCTTC. Amino acids: CSAQEAGYNEQFF.

This clonotype was seen more than once but under ten times. The chain has TRBV12-3 or TRBV12-4 and TRBJ2-7; 11 bases match TRBD1. The CDR3 totals 15 residues. The V gene end was trimmed by 6 bases and the J gene end by 2 bases; junction bases not matched to a gene: 6. The CDR3 DNA reads as TGTGCCAGCAGCGTCGGACAGGGGGCGACCTACGAGCAGTACGTC. This encodes CASSVGQGATYEQYV.

This clonotype was counted many times. This rearrangement joins TRBV19 to TRBJ2-3, with D unresolved. The CDR3 totals 13 residues. Germline-derived CDR1 and CDR2 are LNHDA and SQIVND (reference sequence). V was cut by 9 bases and J by 3 bases, with 13 bases left in between. CDR3 sequence: CASSSVGTDTQYF. CDR3 nucleotides: TGTGCCAGCAGCTCCGTGGGGACAGATACGCAGTATTTT.

V and J are TRBV14 and TRBJ2-2, with TRBD1 matching over 7 bases. Germline CDR1 is SGHDN and CDR2 is FVKESK. This CDR3 is 15 amino acids long. Losses at the gene ends were 5 bases for V and 5 bases for J; bases not matched to a gene: 8. The CDR3 sequence: CASSSRQGRTGELFF. The CDR3, as DNA: TGTGCCAGCAGCTCGCGACAGGGTCGGACCGGGGAGCTGTTTTTT. The full variable domain, completed using reference TRBV14 and TRBJ2-2, is EAGVTQFPSHSVIEKGQTVTLRCDPISGHDNLYWYRRVMGKEIKFLLHFVKESKQDESGMPNNRFLAERTGGTYSTLKVQPAELEDSGVYFCASSSRQGRTGELFFGEGSRLTVL.

This clonotype was found a few times. This rearrangement joins TRBV6-1 to TRBJ1-4; D might be TRBD1 (5 bases). With 3 bases removed from V and 8 bases from J, the gap between germline ends came to 13 bases. The CDR3 is made up of 14 amino acids. Looked up from germline, CDR1 is MNHNS and CDR2 is SASEGT. CDR3 nucleotides: TGTGCCAGCAGTGAGACGCCGCGGGGCGAAAAACTGTTTTTT. Amino acids: CASSETPRGEKLFF.

The chain carries TRBV5-1 and TRBJ2-1; D is perhaps TRBD1 (6 bases). The CDR3 sequence is 13 residues long. Trimming cost V 3 bases and J 4 bases, with 8 bases left between them. The germline gives CDR1 SGHRS, CDR2 YFSETQ. The CDR3 DNA follows: TGCGCCAGCAGCTCTGACAGGTACAATGAGCAGTTCTTC. As protein: CASSSDRYNEQFF.

The chain couples TRBV24-1 to TRBJ2-4; perhaps TRBD1 as D (7 bases). The CDR3 extends over 15 amino acids. The V end lost 0 bases, the J end lost 6 bases, and 11 bases lay between the germline ends. Germline V CDR1 and CDR2: KGHDR, SFDVKD. CDR3 sequence reads: CATSDLGQGGNIQYF. CDR3 nucleotides: TGTGCCACCAGTGATTTGGGGCAGGGGGGAAACATTCAGTACTTC.

The chain uses TRBV3-1 and TRBJ2-1; D tentatively reads TRBD1 or TRBD2 (5 bases each). V was trimmed by 3 bases and J by 0 bases, leaving 15 bases between them. Germline loops: CDR1 LGHDT, CDR2 YNNKEL (reference sequence). This CDR3 comprises 17 residues. CDR3 residues: CASSHLGTVSSYNEQFF. The CDR3 DNA is TGTGCCAGCAGCCATTTGGGGACCGTTAGCTCCTACAATGAGCAGTTCTTC.

The V gene is TRBV6-1, the J gene TRBJ2-5, with a tentative D call TRBD1 (6 bases). The CDR3 has 14 residues. The ends were cut back, 1 base at V and 5 bases at J, with 11 bases in the middle. Per the germline V gene, CDR1 is MNHNS and CDR2 is SASEGT. The CDR3 sequence: CASSEVGGGETQYF. CDR3 coding DNA: TGTGCCAGCAGTGAAGTAGGGGGTGGGGAGACCCAGTACTTC.

In the case of this clonotype: A much larger clone sits a single nucleotide away, making a read error possible. The chain combines TRBV6-5 with TRBJ1-6; 7 bases match TRBD1. From germline, CDR1 is MNHEY and CDR2 SVGAGI. V dropped 6 bases and J dropped 12; count of bases not matched to a gene: 11. The CDR3 has 14 amino acids. The CDR3, as DNA: TGTGCCAGCAGCCGGGACAGCAGGAAATTACCCCTCCACTTT. Protein sequence: CASSRDSRKLPLHF.

This clonotype was seen more than once but under ten times. The chain joins TRBV7-2 to TRBJ1-3, with D perhaps matching TRBD1 (5 bases). Trimming pared 4 bases from V and 3 bases from J, leaving 13 bases between. Per the germline V gene, CDR1 is SGHTA and CDR2 is FQGNSA. This CDR3 is 15 amino acids long. The CDR3 DNA sequence: TGTGCCAGCAGCTCACGGGGGGGGGGTGGAAACACCATATATTTT. Amino acids: CASSSRGGGGNTIYF.

This clonotype was counted ten times or more. The rearrangement links TRBV28 to TRBJ1-5; weak D call: TRBD1 (6 bases). Germline V gives CDR1 MDHEN, CDR2 SYDVKM. Trimming stripped 4 bases from V and 2 bases from J, with 15 bases between. The CDR3 length is 16 residues. CDR3 loop: CASSSRGETRNQPQHF. The CDR3 bases are TGTGCCAGCAGTTCAAGGGGGGAAACTCGCAATCAGCCCCAGCATTTT.

V and J are TRBV7-9 and TRBJ2-1; D perhaps matches TRBD1 (5 bases). The germline V gene has CDR1 SEHNR and CDR2 FQNEAQ (reference sequence). V lost 0 bases to trimming and J lost 9 bases, with 9 bases between them. This CDR3 comprises 13 residues. CDR3 sequence: CASSLATVGEQFF. The CDR3 coding sequence is TGTGCCAGCAGCTTAGCGACAGTCGGTGAGCAGTTCTTC.

This clonotype was detected ten times or more. The chain recombines TRBV24-1 with TRBJ2-5; perhaps D is TRBD1 or TRBD2 (7 bases each). The CDR3 is 16 amino acids. V was cut by 9 bases and J by 9 bases, with 28 bases left in between. The V gene's germline CDR1 is KGHDR and CDR2 SFDVKD. CDR3 DNA sequence: TGTGCCACCTCGTCAGCGGGACAGAATAGGAAAGCGGCCCAGTACTTC. Amino acid sequence: CATSSAGQNRKAAQYF.

This clonotype was counted a few times. CDR3: CASSLVLNNEQFF. The DNA for the CDR3 is TGTGCCAGCAGCTTGGTGCTAAACAATGAGCAGTTCTTC. This chain links TRBV5-4 with TRBJ2-1; no reliable D call. Deletions cut 0 bases from V and 5 bases from J, with 6 bases between. CDR1 and CDR2 from the germline V gene are SGHNT and YYREEE (reference sequence). This CDR3 contains 13 residues.

This clonotype occurred many times. The genes are TRBV28 and TRBJ2-1; a weak D match, TRBD1 (5 bases). Germline CDR1 and CDR2: MDHEN and SYDVKM. This CDR3 spans 17 amino acids. Trimming left V 5 bases short and J 0 bases short, with 17 bases between. CDR3 nucleotides: TGTGCCAGCAGTGTTCCCCAGGGTCCCCTCTCCTACAATGAGCAGTTCTTC. It is translated as CASSVPQGPLSYNEQFF.

DNA of the CDR3: TGTGCCAGCAGCCCGGACCTGTTCTCTCGCAATCAGCCCCAGCATTTT. Amino acids: CASSPDLFSRNQPQHF. The chain couples TRBV6-2 or TRBV6-3 to TRBJ1-5; D uncertain. The CDR3 spans 16 residues. CDR1 MNHEY and CDR2 SVGEGT come from the germline V gene. The germline V and J ends were trimmed by 6 bases and 2 bases, with 17 bases remaining between them.

The CDR3 is CASSPEPLIAKNIQYF. CDR3 nucleotides: TGTGCCAGTAGCCCGGAACCTCTAATAGCCAAAAACATTCAGTACTTC. V gene TRBV19 combines with J gene TRBJ2-4; D uncertain. The CDR3 is 16 residues long. Germline values: CDR1 LNHDA, CDR2 SQIVND (reference sequence). Trimming pared 6 bases from V and 0 bases from J, leaving 15 bases between. Supplemented by reference TRBV19 and TRBJ2-4, the full variable domain reads DGGITQSPKYLFRKEGQNVTLSCEQNLNHDAMYWYRQDPGQGLRLIYYSQIVNDFQKGDIAEGYSVSREKKESFPLTVTSAQKNPTAFYLCASSPEPLIAKNIQYFGAGTRLSVL.

The chain couples TRBV20-1 to TRBJ2-1; 8 bases line up with TRBD1. Germline V gene sequence: CDR1 DFQATT, CDR2 SNEGSKA (reference sequence). The CDR3 length is 12 residues. The junction had 4 bases not matched to a gene; V was cut back by 3 bases and J by 9 bases. The CDR3 DNA follows: TGCAGTGCTAGCTACAGGGGGTTTGAGCAGTTCTTC. Its translation: CSASYRGFEQFF.

This clonotype showed up many times. The genes are TRBV27 and TRBJ1-2; tentatively, D is TRBD1 (6 bases). The CDR3 has 16 residues. V dropped 6 bases and J dropped 4 bases, with 21 bases sitting between them. Germline values: CDR1 MNHEY, CDR2 SMNVEV (reference sequence). CDR3 residues: CASRNTSRGRSYGYTF. The CDR3 DNA reads TGTGCCAGCAGGAATACGTCCAGGGGCCGCTCCTATGGCTACACCTTC.